Each of the 20 T cell receptor beta chains below was sequenced from the same sample in a study of T-cell reconstitution after alpha-beta-depleted transplantation in children. Unique molecular identifiers were used in preparing the TCRbeta library. A single record per CDR3 protein comes from TCRdb applying MiXCR to the PCR reads. This table has about 640,000 distinct CDR3 sequences, 10% to 15% appearing once. Sequencing was performed on PBMCs, mostly from graft donor cells, taken 360 days after TCRalphabeta/CD19-depleted stem cell transplant. These receptor sequences come from a male patient younger than 18 who had a stem cell transplant for acute myeloid leukemia, so the T cells may come from the graft donor.

This clonotype has at least ten counts. V gene TRBV20-1 combines with J gene TRBJ2-5; 7 positions agree with TRBD2. The J segment lost 5 bases and the V segment lost 0 bases, leaving 6 bases of the junction unmatched. The V gene's germline CDR1 is DFQATT and CDR2 SNEGSKA (reference sequence). The CDR3 is 14 amino acids. The CDR3 sequence is CSAREGLGGETQYF. The DNA of the CDR3 is TGCAGTGCTAGAGAAGGACTAGGAGGGGAGACCCAGTACTTC.

V is TRBV5-1 and J is TRBJ2-3; 7 bases map to TRBD1. V was pared by 7 bases and J by 2 bases, with 10 bases of the junction left unmatched. This CDR3 region has 15 residues. Per germline, CDR1 SGHRS and CDR2 YFSETQ. Written as DNA, the CDR3 is TGCGCCAGCTCCGGAAGCAGGGGGTTCACAGATACGCAGTATTTT. Translated: CASSGSRGFTDTQYF.

This chain uses TRBV7-3 with TRBJ1-4; no reliable D call. The V gene's germline CDR1 is SGHTA and CDR2 FQGTGA. The CDR3 is 15 residues long. V dropped 4 bases and J dropped 5 bases, with 14 bases sitting between them. CDR3 amino acids: CASSSYPGPNEKLFF. The CDR3, as DNA: TGTGCCAGCAGCTCATACCCCGGGCCAAATGAAAAACTGTTTTTT.

Ten or more counts support this clonotype. The chain joins TRBV20-1 to TRBJ2-5; tentative D call: TRBD2 (6 bases). Germline CDR1 DFQATT, CDR2 SNEGSKA (reference sequence). V lost 4 bases and J lost 2, with 11 bases in between. The CDR3 is made up of 13 amino acids. CDR3 loop: CSAISSEQETQYF. In DNA, the CDR3 is TGCAGTGCTATTTCTAGCGAGCAAGAGACCCAGTACTTC.

There are a few counts of this clonotype. This chain links TRBV20-1 with TRBJ2-1; 8 nucleotides agree with TRBD1. The CDR3 length is 14 residues. Per germline, CDR1 DFQATT and CDR2 SNEGSKA (reference sequence). With 6 bases clipped from V and 7 bases from J, the junction kept 11 bases outside the gene matches. Here the CDR3 reads CSAETTGGRNEQFF. In nucleotides, the CDR3 is TGCAGTGCCGAAACCACAGGGGGACGGAATGAGCAGTTCTTC.

This clonotype was counted many times. The chain employs TRBV5-1 and TRBJ2-5; maybe TRBD2 (7 bases). The V gene's germline CDR1 is SGHRS and CDR2 YFSETQ. V was trimmed by 7 bases and J by 2 bases, leaving 12 bases between them. The CDR3 has 13 amino acids. The CDR3 nucleotides read TGCGCCAGCCGAGGGGGGGGGCAAGAGACCCAGTACTTC. As protein: CASRGGGQETQYF.

This clonotype was seen a handful of times. The chain carries TRBV4-3 and TRBJ2-5; 11 bases line up with TRBD2. Germline V gene data show CDR1 as LGHNA and CDR2 as YSLEER. The ends lost 0 bases at V and 4 bases at J; junction bases unmatched: 4. This CDR3 is 16 amino acids long. The DNA of the CDR3 is TGCGCCAGCAGCCAAGACATTCTAGCGGGAGGAGAGACCCAGTACTTC. It translates to CASSQDILAGGETQYF.

The chain combines TRBV10-3 with TRBJ2-5; 7 nucleotides agree with TRBD2. Germline V lookup: CDR1 ENHRY, CDR2 SYGVKD. V shed 4 bases, J shed 3 bases, and the junction held 5 bases outside the gene matches. The CDR3 sequence is 14 residues long. The CDR3 here is CAISGGGTKETQYF. DNA of the CDR3: TGTGCCATCAGTGGGGGAGGGACGAAAGAGACCCAGTACTTC.

This clonotype was seen only a few times. J is TRBJ2-7 and V is TRBV20-1; 7 bases are shared with TRBD1. CDR1 is DFQATT and CDR2 is SNEGSKA in the germline V gene (reference sequence). J was trimmed by 0 bases and V by 8 bases; bases with no gene match: 7. There are 13 residues in the CDR3. The CDR3 DNA follows: TGCAGTTGGGGTCCAGGGGGCTCCTACGAGCAGTACTTC. It translates to CSWGPGGSYEQYF.

The J gene is TRBJ2-7, the V gene TRBV6-1, with D uncertain. Germline V CDR1 and CDR2: MNHNS, SASEGT. CDR3 length equals 15 residues. The V and J ends lost 6 bases and 2 bases respectively, with 17 bases between them. The DNA of the CDR3 is TGTGCCAGCAGCCGCCTTGGACCCCTGCCCTACGAGCAGTACTTC. Its translation: CASSRLGPLPYEQYF.

This clonotype was observed many times. The J gene is TRBJ2-1, the V gene TRBV6-1, with 9 bases identical to TRBD2. Trimming at V came to 10 bases and at J to 6 bases, leaving 10 bases not matched to a gene. The germline V gene has CDR1 MNHNS and CDR2 SASEGT. The CDR3 loop spans 14 amino acids. CDR3 residues: CATMLAGKVNEQFF. The CDR3 DNA reads as TGTGCCACGATGCTAGCGGGAAAGGTCAATGAGCAGTTCTTC.

The V gene is TRBV28, the J gene TRBJ1-3; the D gene is possibly TRBD1 (6 bases). Trimming took off 3 bases at V and 4 bases at J, with 13 bases between the two ends. Germline V gives CDR1 MDHEN, CDR2 SYDVKM. This CDR3 contains 15 residues. CDR3 sequence: CASSFRGAHGNTIYF. In DNA form, the CDR3 reads TGTGCCAGCAGTTTTCGGGGGGCGCACGGAAACACCATATATTTT. The complete variable domain, with remaining parts taken from reference TRBV28 and TRBJ1-3, reads DVKVTQSSRYLVKRTGEKVFLECVQDMDHENMFWYRQDPGLGLRLIYFSYDVKMKEKGDIPEGYSVSREKKERFSLILESASTNQTSMYLCASSFRGAHGNTIYFGEGSWLTVV.

This chain uses TRBV6-5 with TRBJ2-3; 12 nucleotides align to TRBD2. Losses at the gene ends were 4 bases for V and 14 bases for J; bases not matched to a gene: 7. The CDR3 extends over 13 amino acids. Germline V gives CDR1 MNHEY, CDR2 SVGAGI. The CDR3 sequence: CASSSKGLAGRYF. DNA of the CDR3: TGTGCCAGCAGTTCTAAGGGACTAGCGGGTCGGTATTTT.

On this clonotype: Compared with germline, one end of the junction differs, possibly owing to a read error. The chain has TRBV12-3 or TRBV12-4 and TRBJ2-7, with D possibly TRBD1 on 6 matching bases. This CDR3 contains 16 residues. The CDR3 DNA reads as TGTGCCAACAGTTTAGCGCGGATACAGGGTTCCTACGAGCAGTACTTC. Translated: CANSLARIQGSYEQYF.

This clonotype was seen repeatedly, ten times or more. The chain links TRBV12-3 or TRBV12-4 to TRBJ2-7; D is tentatively TRBD1 or TRBD2 (6 bases each). This CDR3 region has 15 residues. V was shortened by 6 bases and J by 2 bases, with 17 bases between the two germline ends. CDR3 nucleotides: TGTGCCAGCAGCCCAGGGGCGGGGTCTACCTACGAGCAGTACTTC. Protein: CASSPGAGSTYEQYF.

The chain joins TRBV12-3 or TRBV12-4 to TRBJ2-7; 11 nucleotides line up with TRBD2. V was clipped by 4 bases and J by 7 bases; unmatched bases: 6. The CDR3 contains 14 residues. The CDR3 protein is CASSSSGRSQEQYF. CDR3 nucleotides: TGTGCCAGCAGTTCTAGCGGGAGGTCGCAGGAGCAGTACTTC.

This clonotype was counted only a few times. The chain uses TRBV7-9 and TRBJ2-7; D unclear. The CDR3 extends over 12 amino acids. V shed 8 bases and J shed 5 bases, with 13 bases lying between them. Germline CDR1 and CDR2: SEHNR and FQNEAQ (reference sequence). In DNA form, the CDR3 reads TGTGCCAGCCTGGACCTTTTCCACGAGCAGTACTTC. Its protein is CASLDLFHEQYF.

Many counts were recorded for this clonotype. The V and J genes are TRBV29-1 and TRBJ1-1; no definite D call. From germline, CDR1 is SQVTM and CDR2 ANQGSEA. There are 13 residues in the CDR3. The germline V and J ends were trimmed by 4 bases and 1 base, with 10 bases remaining between them. The CDR3 loop reads CSVGRAANTEAFF. DNA of the CDR3: TGCAGCGTTGGGCGGGCAGCGAACACTGAAGCTTTCTTT.

V usage is TRBV7-3 and J usage is TRBJ2-1; D tentatively fits TRBD1 or TRBD2 (6 bases each). V was shortened by 5 bases and J by 4 bases, with 18 bases between the two germline ends. CDR3 length: 16 residues. The germline V gene has CDR1 SGHTA and CDR2 FQGTGA. CDR3: CASSPRGSGRYNEQFF. The CDR3 region has the DNA TGTGCCAGCAGCCCCAGGGGAAGCGGGCGTTACAATGAGCAGTTCTTC.

The table lists this clonotype with many counts. The chain recombines TRBV20-1 with TRBJ2-3; TRBD2 matches at 8 bases. This CDR3 is 14 amino acids long. The junction had 5 bases not matched to a gene; V was cut back by 6 bases and J by 0 bases. Looked up from germline, CDR1 is DFQATT and CDR2 is SNEGSKA (reference sequence). CDR3 in DNA: TGCAGTGCAACGGGAGGGGGAAGCACAGATACGCAGTATTTT. Translated: CSATGGGSTDTQYF.